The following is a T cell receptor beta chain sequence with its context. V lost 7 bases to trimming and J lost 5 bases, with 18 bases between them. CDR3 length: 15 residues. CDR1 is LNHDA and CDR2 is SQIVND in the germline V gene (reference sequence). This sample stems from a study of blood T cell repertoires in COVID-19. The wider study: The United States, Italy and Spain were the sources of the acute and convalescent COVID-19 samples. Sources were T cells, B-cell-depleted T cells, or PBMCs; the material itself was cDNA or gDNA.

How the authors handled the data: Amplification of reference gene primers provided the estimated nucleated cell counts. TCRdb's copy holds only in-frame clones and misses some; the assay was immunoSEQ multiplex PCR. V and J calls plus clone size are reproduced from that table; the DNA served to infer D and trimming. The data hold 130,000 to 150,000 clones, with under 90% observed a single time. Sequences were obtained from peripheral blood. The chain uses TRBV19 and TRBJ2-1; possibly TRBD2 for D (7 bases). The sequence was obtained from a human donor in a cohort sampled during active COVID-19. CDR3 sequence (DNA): TGTGCCAGTACCCCTAGACGGGGGGCAAACAATGAGCAGTTCTTC. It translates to CASTPRRGANNEQFF.